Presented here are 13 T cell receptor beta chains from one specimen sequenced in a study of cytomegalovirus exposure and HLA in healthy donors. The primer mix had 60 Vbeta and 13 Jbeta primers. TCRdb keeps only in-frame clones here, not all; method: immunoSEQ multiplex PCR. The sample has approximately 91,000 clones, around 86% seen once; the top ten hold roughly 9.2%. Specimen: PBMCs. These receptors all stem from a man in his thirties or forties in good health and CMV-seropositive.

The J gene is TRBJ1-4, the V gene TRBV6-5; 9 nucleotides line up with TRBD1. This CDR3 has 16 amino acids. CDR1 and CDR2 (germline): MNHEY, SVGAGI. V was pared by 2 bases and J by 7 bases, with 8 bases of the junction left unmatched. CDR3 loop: CASSYLKTGGGEKLFF. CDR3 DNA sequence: TGTGCCAGCAGTTACCTGAAGACAGGGGGGGGTGAAAAACTGTTTTTT.

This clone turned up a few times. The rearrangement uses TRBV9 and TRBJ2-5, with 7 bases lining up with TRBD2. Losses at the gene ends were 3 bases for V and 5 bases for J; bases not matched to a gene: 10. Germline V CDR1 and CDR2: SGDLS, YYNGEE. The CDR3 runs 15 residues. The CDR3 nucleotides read TGTGCCAGCAGCGCGACCGGGGCCGGGAGGGAGACCCAGTACTTC. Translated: CASSATGAGRETQYF.

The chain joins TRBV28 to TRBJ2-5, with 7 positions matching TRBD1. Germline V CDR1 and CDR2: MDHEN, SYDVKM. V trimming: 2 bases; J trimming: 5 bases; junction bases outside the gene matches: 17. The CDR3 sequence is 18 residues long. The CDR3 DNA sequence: TGTGCCAGCAGTTTACGAGGGGGCAAAGGAGGTGGGTCTGAGACCCAGTACTTC. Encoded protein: CASSLRGGKGGGSETQYF.

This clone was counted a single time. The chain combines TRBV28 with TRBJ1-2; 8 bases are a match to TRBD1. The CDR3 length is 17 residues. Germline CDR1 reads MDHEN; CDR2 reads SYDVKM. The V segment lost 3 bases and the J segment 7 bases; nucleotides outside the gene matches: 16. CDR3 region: CASSFQVGRQGAGGYTF. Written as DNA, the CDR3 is TGTGCCAGCAGTTTCCAGGTGGGGCGGCAGGGGGCGGGTGGCTACACCTTC.

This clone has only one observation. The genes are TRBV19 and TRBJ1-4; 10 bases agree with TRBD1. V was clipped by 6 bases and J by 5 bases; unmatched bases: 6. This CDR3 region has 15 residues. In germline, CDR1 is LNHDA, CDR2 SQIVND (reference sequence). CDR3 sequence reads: CASRSPGQGNEKLFF. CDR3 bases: TGTGCCAGTAGGTCCCCGGGACAGGGGAATGAAAAACTGTTTTTT.

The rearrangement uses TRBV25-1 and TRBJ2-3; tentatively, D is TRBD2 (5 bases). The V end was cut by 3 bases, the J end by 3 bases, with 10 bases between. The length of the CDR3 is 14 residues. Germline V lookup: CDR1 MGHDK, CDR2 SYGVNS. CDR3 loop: CASSDVGGTDTQYF. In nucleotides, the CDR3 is TGTGCCAGCAGTGATGTAGGAGGTACAGATACGCAGTATTTT.

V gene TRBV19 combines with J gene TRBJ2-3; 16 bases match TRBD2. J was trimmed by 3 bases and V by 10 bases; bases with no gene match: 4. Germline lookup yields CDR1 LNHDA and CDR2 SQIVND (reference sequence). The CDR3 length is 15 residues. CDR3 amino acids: CATGGLAGGTDTQYF. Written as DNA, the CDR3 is TGTGCCACCGGGGGACTAGCGGGAGGGACAGATACGCAGTATTTT.

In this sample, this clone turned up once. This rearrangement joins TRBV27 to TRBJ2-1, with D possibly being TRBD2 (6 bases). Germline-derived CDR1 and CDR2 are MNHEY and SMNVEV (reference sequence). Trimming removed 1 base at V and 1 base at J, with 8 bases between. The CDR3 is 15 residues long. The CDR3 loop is CASSLLAASYNEQFF. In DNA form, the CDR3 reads TGTGCCAGCAGTTTATTAGCGGCGTCCTACAATGAGCAGTTCTTC.

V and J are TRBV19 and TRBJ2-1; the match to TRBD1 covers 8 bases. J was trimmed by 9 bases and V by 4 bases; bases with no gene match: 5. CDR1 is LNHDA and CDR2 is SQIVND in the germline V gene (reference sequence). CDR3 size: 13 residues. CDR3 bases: TGTGCCAGTAGTAGCTCACAGGGGGGTGAGCAGTTCTTC. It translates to CASSSSQGGEQFF.

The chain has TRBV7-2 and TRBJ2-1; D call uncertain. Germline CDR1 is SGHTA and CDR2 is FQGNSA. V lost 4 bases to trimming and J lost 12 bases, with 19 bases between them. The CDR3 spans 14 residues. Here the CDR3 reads CASSSPSLGRGQFF. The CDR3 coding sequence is TGTGCCAGCAGCTCCCCCTCCCTAGGCCGCGGGCAGTTCTTC.

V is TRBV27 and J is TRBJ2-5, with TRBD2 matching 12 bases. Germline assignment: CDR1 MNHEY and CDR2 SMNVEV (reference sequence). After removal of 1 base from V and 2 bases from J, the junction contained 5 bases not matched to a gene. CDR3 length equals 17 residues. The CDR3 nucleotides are TGTGCCAGCAGTTTATTTTCCGGACTAGCGGGGCAAGAGACCCAGTACTTC. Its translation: CASSLFSGLAGQETQYF.

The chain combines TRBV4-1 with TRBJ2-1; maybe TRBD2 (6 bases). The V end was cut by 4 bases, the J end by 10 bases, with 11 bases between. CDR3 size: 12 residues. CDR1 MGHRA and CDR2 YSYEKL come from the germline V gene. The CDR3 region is CASSPGAGEQFF. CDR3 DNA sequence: TGCGCCAGCAGCCCTGGGGCGGGGGAGCAGTTCTTC.

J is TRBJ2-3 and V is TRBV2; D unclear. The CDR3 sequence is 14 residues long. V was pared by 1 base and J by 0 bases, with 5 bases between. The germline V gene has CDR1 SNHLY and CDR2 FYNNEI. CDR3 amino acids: CASSEVSSTDTQYF. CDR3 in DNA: TGTGCCAGCAGTGAAGTATCTAGCACAGATACGCAGTATTTT.